This entry concerns a single T cell receptor beta chain. Antigen unknown. The source of the sample is a study of T cell responses to AZD1222 COVID-19 vaccine. Study-level findings and limits: In a largely white British group with more females than males, clonal diversity was possibly underestimated. There were repertoire samples only from the period after the peak T cell response.

Assay: immunoSEQ multiplex PCR; the TCRdb copy retains only in-frame clones and omits some. The sample yields around 130,000 clones, 88% seen once. Germline V CDR1 and CDR2: LGHDT, YNNKEL (reference sequence). Trimming removed 1 base at V and 12 bases at J, with 13 bases between. The CDR3 covers 13 residues. This TCR was sampled from an adult in good health. This material consisted of peripheral blood, taken on day 0 of MenACWY control vaccination. The V and J genes are TRBV3-1 (or the pseudogene TRBV3-2) and TRBJ2-1; D is unclear. This chain's CDR3 is CASSQGRVDAQFF. CDR3 nucleotide sequence: TGTGCCAGCAGCCAAGGCCGAGTAGATGCGCAGTTCTTC.